This T cell receptor (beta chain) was identified in a study of blood T cell repertoires in COVID-19. Study-level background: The origin of the acute and convalescent COVID-19 samples was the United States, Italy and Spain.

Method: immunoSEQ multiplex PCR; TCRdb's copy keeps in-frame clones and lacks some. The table records over 100,000 clones, 90% to 95% of them present only once. Trimming pared 4 bases from V and 4 bases from J, leaving 17 bases between. The CDR3 spans 15 residues. The germline V gene encodes CDR1 SGHRS and CDR2 YFSETQ. The chain couples TRBV5-1 to TRBJ1-1, with D perhaps matching TRBD1 (6 bases). This TCR was sampled from a human donor in a cohort sampled during active COVID-19. Source material: peripheral blood. The DNA for the CDR3 is TGCGCCAGCAGCCAGCAGGGGCTTGGGGGCACTGAAGCTTTCTTT. This sequence encodes CASSQQGLGGTEAFF.